What follows are 11 T cell receptor beta chains derived from one specimen sequenced in a study of cytomegalovirus exposure and HLA in healthy donors (dated by TCRdb to about 2017). The library was prepared using the immunoSEQ multiplex PCR assay. The multiplex PCR relied on a mix of 60 forward primers for TCR Vbeta segments and 13 reverse primers for TCR Jbeta segments. In its TCRdb copy, this immuneACCESS table keeps in-frame sequences only and misses some clones. Where compared with another copy, unresolved V genes explain less than half of these, and the others have no known cause. The sample profile shows over 110,000 clones; 73% of them were found once. Of the sample, about 1.2% is held by the ten largest clones. The sample comprised PBMCs. The receptor source for this set is a woman aged 40 to 50 in good health and CMV-seronegative.

In its sample, this clone was seen once. J is TRBJ1-6 and V is TRBV7-6, with D perhaps matching TRBD1 (6 bases). This CDR3 spans 17 amino acids. V lost 2 bases and J 4 bases, leaving 15 bases between the germline ends. Germline V gene lookup returns CDR1 SGHVS and CDR2 FNYEAQ. As DNA, the CDR3 is TGTGCCAGCAGCTTAAGGTCGACAGGTGGTTATAATTCACCCCTCCACTTT. Translated: CASSLRSTGGYNSPLHF. The full variable domain, with the rest looked up from reference TRBV7-6 and TRBJ1-6, is GAGVSQSPRYKVTKRGQDVALRCDPISGHVSLYWYRQALGQGPEFLTYFNYEAQQDKSGLPNDRFSAERPEGSISTLTIQRTEQRDSAMYRCASSLRSTGGYNSPLHFGNGTRLTVT.

The table lists this clone with a few counts. This rearrangement joins TRBV5-1 to TRBJ1-1, with a weak D call TRBD1 (5 bases). The CDR3 runs 14 residues. V was trimmed by 3 bases and J by 1 base, leaving 10 bases between them. CDR1 is SGHRS, CDR2 YFSETQ, per germline. The CDR3 nucleotides read TGCGCCAGCAGCTGGGACGGGAGGAACACTGAAGCTTTCTTT. As protein: CASSWDGRNTEAFF.

This chain joins TRBV7-3 and TRBJ1-2; tentatively, D is TRBD1 (5 bases). The CDR3 is 14 residues long. V was cut by 2 bases and J by 3 bases, with 10 bases left in between. In germline, CDR1 is SGHTA, CDR2 FQGTGA. The CDR3: CASSLPRVDYGYTF. CDR3 nucleotide sequence: TGTGCCAGCAGCTTACCCAGGGTGGACTATGGCTACACCTTC.

The chain uses TRBV2 and TRBJ2-2; D ambiguous. Germline lookup yields CDR1 SNHLY and CDR2 FYNNEI. The length of the CDR3 is 13 residues. Trimming left V 7 bases short and J 1 base short, with 7 bases between. CDR3 in amino acids: CASNYLNTGELFF. CDR3 sequence (DNA): TGTGCCAGCAACTACTTGAACACCGGGGAGCTGTTTTTT.

In this sample, this clone turned up a few times. The V and J genes are TRBV2 and TRBJ2-3; the match to TRBD2 covers 9 bases. Germline V gene lookup returns CDR1 SNHLY and CDR2 FYNNEI. This CDR3 is 16 amino acids long. With 1 base clipped from V and 2 bases from J, the junction kept 4 bases outside the gene matches. The CDR3 DNA reads TGTGCCAGCAGTGAAGGGGCGGGGGGGAACACAGATACGCAGTATTTT. This translates into CASSEGAGGNTDTQYF.

The chain uses TRBV5-8 and TRBJ1-5; 8 bases fit TRBD1. Germline CDR1 and CDR2: SGHTS and YDEGEE. This CDR3 is 16 amino acids long. After removal of 5 bases from V and 1 base from J, the junction contained 8 bases not matched to a gene. The CDR3 protein is CASRRTGFRSNQPQHF. The DNA of the CDR3 is TGTGCCAGCAGGCGGACAGGGTTCAGGAGCAATCAGCCCCAGCATTTT.

The chain recombines TRBV19 with TRBJ2-3; D ambiguous. V was cut by 3 bases and J by 0 bases, with 10 bases left in between. This CDR3 spans 15 amino acids. Per the germline V gene, CDR1 is LNHDA and CDR2 is SQIVND (reference sequence). The CDR3 loop is CASSMTHPSTDTQYF. CDR3 bases: TGTGCCAGTAGTATGACACATCCTAGCACAGATACGCAGTATTTT.

The V and J genes are TRBV12-5 and TRBJ2-2, with 10 nucleotides matching TRBD2. This CDR3 region has 14 residues. The V segment lost 7 bases and the J segment 5 bases; nucleotides outside the gene matches: 4. In germline, CDR1 is LGHNT, CDR2 FRNRAP. For the CDR3, the DNA is TGTGCTAGTGTCCCGGGACTAGCGACCGGGGAGCTGTTTTTT. This translates into CASVPGLATGELFF.

The chain carries TRBV5-1 and TRBJ1-1; 11 nucleotides match TRBD1. V shed 5 bases, J shed 1 base, and the junction held 4 bases outside the gene matches. Germline V lookup: CDR1 SGHRS, CDR2 YFSETQ. There are 15 residues in the CDR3. This chain's CDR3 is CASRSGQGANTEAFF. In DNA form, the CDR3 reads TGCGCCAGCAGATCAGGACAGGGGGCGAACACTGAAGCTTTCTTT.

The chain is built from TRBV6-6 and TRBJ1-1, with unresolved D. V was shortened by 6 bases and J by 3 bases, with 17 bases between the two germline ends. Germline V gene sequence: CDR1 MNHNY, CDR2 SVGAGI (reference sequence). This CDR3 is built from 15 residues. The CDR3 sequence: CASSRLRDTYTEAFF. Here the CDR3 DNA reads TGTGCCAGCAGCCGCCTAAGAGACACGTACACTGAAGCTTTCTTT.

The chain recombines TRBV4-3 with TRBJ1-1; possibly TRBD1 for D (5 bases). Germline V gives CDR1 LGHNA, CDR2 YSLEER. V dropped 0 bases and J dropped 0 bases, with 11 bases sitting between them. This CDR3 is 16 amino acids long. The CDR3: CASSQDGALMNTEAFF. CDR3 coding DNA: TGCGCCAGCAGCCAAGATGGGGCGCTCATGAACACTGAAGCTTTCTTT.